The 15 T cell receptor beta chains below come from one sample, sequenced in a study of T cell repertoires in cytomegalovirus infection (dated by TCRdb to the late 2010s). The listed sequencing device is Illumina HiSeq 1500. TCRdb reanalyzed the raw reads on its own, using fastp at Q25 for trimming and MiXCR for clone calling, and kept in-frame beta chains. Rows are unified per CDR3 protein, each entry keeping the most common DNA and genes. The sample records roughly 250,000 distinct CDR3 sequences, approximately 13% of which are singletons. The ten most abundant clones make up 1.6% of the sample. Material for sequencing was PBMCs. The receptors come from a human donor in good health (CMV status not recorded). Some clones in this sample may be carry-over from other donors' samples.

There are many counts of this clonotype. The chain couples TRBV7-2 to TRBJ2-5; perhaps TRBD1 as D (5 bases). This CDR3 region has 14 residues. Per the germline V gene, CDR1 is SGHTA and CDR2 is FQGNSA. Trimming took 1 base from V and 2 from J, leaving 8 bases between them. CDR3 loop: CASSLDHRQETQYF. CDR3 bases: TGTGCCAGCAGCTTAGACCACAGGCAAGAGACCCAGTACTTC.

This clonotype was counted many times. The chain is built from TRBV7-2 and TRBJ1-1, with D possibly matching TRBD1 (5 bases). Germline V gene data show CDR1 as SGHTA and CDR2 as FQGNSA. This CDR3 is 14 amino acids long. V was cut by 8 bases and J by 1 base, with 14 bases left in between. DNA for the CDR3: TGTGCCAGCCGACAGTTCCTTTCGAACACTGAAGCTTTCTTT. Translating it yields CASRQFLSNTEAFF.

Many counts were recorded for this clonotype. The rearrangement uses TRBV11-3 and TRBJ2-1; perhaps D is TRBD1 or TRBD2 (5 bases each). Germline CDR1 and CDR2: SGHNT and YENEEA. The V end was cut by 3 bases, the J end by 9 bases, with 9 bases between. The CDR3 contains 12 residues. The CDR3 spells CASSLGPLEQFF. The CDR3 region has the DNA TGTGCCAGCAGCTTGGGACCACTTGAGCAGTTCTTC.

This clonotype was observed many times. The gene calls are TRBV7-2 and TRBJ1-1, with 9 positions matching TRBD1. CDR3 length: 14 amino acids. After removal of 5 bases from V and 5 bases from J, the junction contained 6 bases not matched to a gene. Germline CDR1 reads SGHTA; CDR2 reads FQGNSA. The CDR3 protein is CASSHGQGRTEAFF. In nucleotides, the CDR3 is TGTGCCAGCAGCCATGGACAGGGGAGGACTGAAGCTTTCTTT.

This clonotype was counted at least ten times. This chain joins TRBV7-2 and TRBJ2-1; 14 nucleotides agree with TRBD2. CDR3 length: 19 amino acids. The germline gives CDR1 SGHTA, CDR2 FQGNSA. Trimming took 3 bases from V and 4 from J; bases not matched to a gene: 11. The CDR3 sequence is CASSFETSGGAKTYNEQFF. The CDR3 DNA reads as TGTGCCAGCAGCTTCGAGACTAGCGGGGGGGCGAAGACATACAATGAGCAGTTCTTC.

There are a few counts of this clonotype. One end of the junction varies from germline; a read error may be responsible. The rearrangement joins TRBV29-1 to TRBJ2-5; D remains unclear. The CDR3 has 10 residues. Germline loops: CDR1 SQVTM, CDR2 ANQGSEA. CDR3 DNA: TGCAGCGTTGAACAAGAGGCCCAGTACTTC. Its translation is CSVEQEAQYF.

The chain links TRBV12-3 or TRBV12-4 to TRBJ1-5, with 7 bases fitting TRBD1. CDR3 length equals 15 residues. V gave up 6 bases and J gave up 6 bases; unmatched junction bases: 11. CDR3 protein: CASRLRGGRGQPQHF. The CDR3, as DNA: TGTGCCAGCAGGCTCAGGGGGGGGCGCGGTCAGCCCCAGCATTTT.

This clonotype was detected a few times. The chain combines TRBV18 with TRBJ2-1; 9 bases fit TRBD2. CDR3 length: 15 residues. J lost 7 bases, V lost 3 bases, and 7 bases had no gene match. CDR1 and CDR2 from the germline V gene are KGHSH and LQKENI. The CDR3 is CASSPPASGKNEQFF. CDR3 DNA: TGTGCCAGCTCACCCCCCGCTAGCGGGAAGAATGAGCAGTTCTTC.

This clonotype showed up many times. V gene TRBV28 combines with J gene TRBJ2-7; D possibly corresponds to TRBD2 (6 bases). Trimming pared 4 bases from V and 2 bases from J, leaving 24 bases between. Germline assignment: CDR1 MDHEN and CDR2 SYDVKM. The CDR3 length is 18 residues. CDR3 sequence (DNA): TGTGCCAGCAGTTCCCGGTTTGCGGGACCGAAGCCAGCCTACGAGCAGTACTTC. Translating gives CASSSRFAGPKPAYEQYF. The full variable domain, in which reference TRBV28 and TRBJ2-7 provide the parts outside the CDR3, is DVKVTQSSRYLVKRTGEKVFLECVQDMDHENMFWYRQDPGLGLRLIYFSYDVKMKEKGDIPEGYSVSREKKERFSLILESASTNQTSMYLCASSSRFAGPKPAYEQYFGPGTRLTVT.

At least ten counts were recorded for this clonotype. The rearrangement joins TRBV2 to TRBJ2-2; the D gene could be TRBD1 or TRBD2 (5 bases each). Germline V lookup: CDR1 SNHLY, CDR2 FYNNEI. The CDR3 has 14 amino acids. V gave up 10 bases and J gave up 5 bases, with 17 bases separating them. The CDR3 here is CATTRGRRTGELFF. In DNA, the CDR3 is TGTGCCACAACCCGGGGCCGAAGAACCGGGGAGCTGTTTTTT.

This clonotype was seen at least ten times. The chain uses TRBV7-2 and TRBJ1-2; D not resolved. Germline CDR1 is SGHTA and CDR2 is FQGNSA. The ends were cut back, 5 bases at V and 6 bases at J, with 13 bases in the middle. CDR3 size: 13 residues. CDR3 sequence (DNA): TGTGCCAGCAGCCAAATCGGGAGGGATGGCTACACCTTC. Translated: CASSQIGRDGYTF.

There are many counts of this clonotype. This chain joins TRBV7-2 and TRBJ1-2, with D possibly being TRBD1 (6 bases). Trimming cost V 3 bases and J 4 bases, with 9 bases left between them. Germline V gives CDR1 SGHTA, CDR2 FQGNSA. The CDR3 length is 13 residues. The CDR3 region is CASSFTGSYGYTF. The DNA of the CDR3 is TGTGCCAGCAGCTTCACAGGGTCCTATGGCTACACCTTC.

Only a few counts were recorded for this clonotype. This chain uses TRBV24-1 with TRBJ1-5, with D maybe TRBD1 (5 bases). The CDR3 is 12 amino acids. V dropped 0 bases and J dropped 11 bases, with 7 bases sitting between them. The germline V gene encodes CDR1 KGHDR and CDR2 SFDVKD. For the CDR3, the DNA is TGTGCCACCAGTGATTTGGAAGGGGCCCAGCATTTT. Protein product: CATSDLEGAQHF.

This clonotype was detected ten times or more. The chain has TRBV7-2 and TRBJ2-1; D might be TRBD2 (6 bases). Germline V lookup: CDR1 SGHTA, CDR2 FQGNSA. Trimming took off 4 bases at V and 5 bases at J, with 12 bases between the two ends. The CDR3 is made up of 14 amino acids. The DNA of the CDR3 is TGTGCCAGCAGCTCTGAGGTAGCGGACAATGAGCAGTTCTTC. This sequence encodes CASSSEVADNEQFF.

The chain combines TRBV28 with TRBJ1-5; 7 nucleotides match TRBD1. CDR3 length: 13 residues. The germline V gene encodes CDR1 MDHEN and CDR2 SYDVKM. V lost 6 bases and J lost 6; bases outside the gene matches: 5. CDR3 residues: CASSRGGVQPQHF. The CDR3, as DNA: TGTGCCAGCAGCAGGGGGGGAGTTCAGCCCCAGCATTTT.